Sequencing of this T cell receptor (beta chain) was carried out in a study of neurological immune-mediated disorders. The CDR3 totals 17 residues. CDR1 and CDR2 from the germline V gene are SGHKS and YYEKEE (reference sequence). V lost 3 bases and J lost 2; bases outside the gene matches: 9. This clonotype was observed many times. The output of every sequencing run, over 190 million TCR-beta sequences, came from 15-18 subjects. TCRdb re-called the 5' RACE reads with MiXCR, one entry per CDR3 protein. The sample has about 55,000 distinct CDR3 sequences, 3% to 4% seen once. The origin of this receptor is a man between 60 and 70 years old with multiple sclerosis. Sample: PBMCs. This chain uses TRBV5-5 with TRBJ2-1; TRBD1 agrees at 9 bases. The CDR3 coding sequence is TGTGCCAGCAGCTGGACGCTCGGGACAGGGCCCTACAATGAGCAGTTCTTC. As protein: CASSWTLGTGPYNEQFF. The full variable domain, with the rest looked up from reference TRBV5-5 and TRBJ2-1, is DAGVTQSPTHLIKTRGQQVTLRCSPISGHKSVSWYQQVLGQGPQFIFQYYEKEERGRGNFPDRFSARQFPNYSSELNVNALLLGDSALYLCASSWTLGTGPYNEQFFGPGTRLTVL.